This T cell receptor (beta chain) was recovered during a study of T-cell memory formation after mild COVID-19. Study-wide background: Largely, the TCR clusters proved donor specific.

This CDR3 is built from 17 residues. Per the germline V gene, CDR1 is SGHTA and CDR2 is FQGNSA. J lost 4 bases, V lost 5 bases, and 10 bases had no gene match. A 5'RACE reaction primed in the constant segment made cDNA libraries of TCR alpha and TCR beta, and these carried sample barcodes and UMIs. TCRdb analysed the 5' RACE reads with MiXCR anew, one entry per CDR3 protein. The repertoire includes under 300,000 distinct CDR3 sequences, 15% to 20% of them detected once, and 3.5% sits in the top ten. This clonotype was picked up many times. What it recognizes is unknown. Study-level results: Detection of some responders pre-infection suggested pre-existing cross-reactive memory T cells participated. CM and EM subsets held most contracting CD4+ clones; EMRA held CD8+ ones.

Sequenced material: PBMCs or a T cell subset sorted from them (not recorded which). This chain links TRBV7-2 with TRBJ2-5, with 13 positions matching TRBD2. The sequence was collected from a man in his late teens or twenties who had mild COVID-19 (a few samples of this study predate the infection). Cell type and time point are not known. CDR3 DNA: TGTGCCAGCAGCATCTTACTAGCGGGGGGGCCGGGAGAGACCCAGTACTTC. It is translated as CASSILLAGGPGETQYF.